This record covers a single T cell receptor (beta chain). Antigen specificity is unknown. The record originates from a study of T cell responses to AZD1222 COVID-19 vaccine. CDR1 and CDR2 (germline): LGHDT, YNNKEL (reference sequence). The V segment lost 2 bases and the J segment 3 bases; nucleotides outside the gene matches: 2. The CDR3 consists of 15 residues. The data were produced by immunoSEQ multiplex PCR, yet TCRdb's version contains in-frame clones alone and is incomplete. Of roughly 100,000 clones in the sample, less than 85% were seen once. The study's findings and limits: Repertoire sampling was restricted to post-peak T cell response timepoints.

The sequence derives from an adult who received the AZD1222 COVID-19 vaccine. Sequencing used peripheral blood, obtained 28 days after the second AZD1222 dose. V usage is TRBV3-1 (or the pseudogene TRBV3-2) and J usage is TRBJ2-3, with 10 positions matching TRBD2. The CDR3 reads CASSQTSGDTDTQYF. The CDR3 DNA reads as TGTGCCAGCAGCCAAACTAGCGGGGATACAGATACGCAGTATTTT.